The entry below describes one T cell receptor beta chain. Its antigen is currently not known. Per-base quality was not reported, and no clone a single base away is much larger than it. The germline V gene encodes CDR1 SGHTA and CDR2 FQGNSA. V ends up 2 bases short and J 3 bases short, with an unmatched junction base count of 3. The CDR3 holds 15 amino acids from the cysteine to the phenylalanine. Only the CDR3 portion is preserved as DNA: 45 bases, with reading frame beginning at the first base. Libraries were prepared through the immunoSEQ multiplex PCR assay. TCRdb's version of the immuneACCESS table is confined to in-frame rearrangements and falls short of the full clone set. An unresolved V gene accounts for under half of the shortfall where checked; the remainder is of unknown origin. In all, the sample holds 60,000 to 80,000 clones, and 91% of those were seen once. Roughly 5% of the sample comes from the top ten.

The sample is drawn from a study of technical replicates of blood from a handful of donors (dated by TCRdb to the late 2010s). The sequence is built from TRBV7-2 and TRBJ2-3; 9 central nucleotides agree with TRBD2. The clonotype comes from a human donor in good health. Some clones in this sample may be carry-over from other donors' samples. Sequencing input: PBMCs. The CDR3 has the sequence CASSLLAGRTDTQYF. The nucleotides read TGTGCCAGCAGCTTACTAGCGGGAAGAACAGATACGCAGTATTTT.